The 20 T cell receptor beta chains below were found in one sample sequenced in a study of control samples from healthy donors and cancer patients. Assay used: immunoSEQ multiplex PCR; TCRdb lists only in-frame clones, some missing. The sample holds roughly 120,000 clones; 80% to 95% are singletons and the top ten take 7.8%. Input material: blood. These receptor sequences come from a woman under 30 in good health.

This chain links TRBV28 with TRBJ2-4; tentatively, D is TRBD1 (6 bases). The V end lost 2 bases, the J end lost 4 bases, and 15 bases lay between the germline ends. Looked up from germline, CDR1 is MDHEN and CDR2 is SYDVKM. The CDR3 contains 16 residues. The CDR3 loop reads CASSLGQLLGKNIQYF. As DNA, the CDR3 is TGTGCCAGCAGTTTAGGACAGCTTCTGGGGAAAAACATTCAGTACTTC.

The J gene is TRBJ1-1, the V gene TRBV5-1, with 8 bases that match TRBD1. The CDR3 runs to 15 residues. Germline lookup yields CDR1 SGHRS and CDR2 YFSETQ. V gave up 2 bases and J gave up 5 bases; unmatched junction bases: 8. The CDR3 loop is CASSLRQGIGTEAFF. DNA for the CDR3: TGCGCCAGCAGCTTAAGACAGGGGATTGGGACTGAAGCTTTCTTT.

This clone has more than one count but fewer than ten. The V call is TRBV29-1, the J call TRBJ1-1, with D perhaps matching TRBD1 (5 bases). CDR1 is SQVTM, CDR2 ANQGSEA, per germline. V was pared by 5 bases and J by 6 bases, with 31 bases between. This CDR3 is built from 18 residues. CDR3 region: CSVPRGQGGLQGEAEAFF. CDR3 in DNA: TGCAGCGTTCCTAGAGGCCAGGGAGGGCTCCAAGGGGAGGCTGAAGCTTTCTTT.

The genes are TRBV4-3 and TRBJ2-3; D not certain. Germline CDR1 reads LGHNA; CDR2 reads YSLEER. The CDR3 runs 13 residues. The V end was cut by 2 bases, the J end by 2 bases, with 5 bases between. DNA of the CDR3: TGCGCCAGCAGCCAACTAATCACAGATACGCAGTATTTT. It encodes CASSQLITDTQYF.

V usage is TRBV7-2 and J usage is TRBJ2-3, with TRBD2 matching over 12 bases. The length of the CDR3 is 17 residues. Germline loops: CDR1 SGHTA, CDR2 FQGNSA. J lost 1 base, V lost 4 bases, and 6 bases had no gene match. This CDR3 is CASSYLAGGLGTDTQYF. In DNA form, the CDR3 reads TGTGCCAGCAGCTATCTAGCGGGGGGGCTCGGCACAGATACGCAGTATTTT.

This rearrangement joins TRBV28 to TRBJ2-3; 9 bases map to TRBD2. This CDR3 region has 15 residues. V dropped 6 bases and J dropped 2; count of bases not matched to a gene: 6. CDR1 MDHEN and CDR2 SYDVKM come from the germline V gene. The CDR3 nucleotides read TGTGCCAGCAGCTCTCTAGCGGGGTACACAGATACGCAGTATTTT. Protein sequence: CASSSLAGYTDTQYF.

CDR3 in amino acids: CASSYSRVSDRLSTDTQYF. The CDR3, as DNA: TGTGCCAGCAGTTACTCGAGGGTCTCTGATCGACTAAGCACAGATACGCAGTATTTT. The chain is built from TRBV6-2 or TRBV6-3 and TRBJ2-3; D is possibly TRBD2 (5 bases). This CDR3 has 19 amino acids. V was pared by 0 bases and J by 0 bases, with 19 bases between. The germline V gene encodes CDR1 MNHEY and CDR2 SVGEGT.

The rearrangement uses TRBV27 and TRBJ2-3, with TRBD2 matching over 8 bases. Germline V gives CDR1 MNHEY, CDR2 SMNVEV (reference sequence). The V segment lost 5 bases and the J segment 8 bases; nucleotides outside the gene matches: 6. CDR3 length: 13 residues. CDR3: CASSTGGPGTQYF. As DNA, the CDR3 is TGTGCCAGCAGTACGGGAGGGCCGGGTACGCAGTATTTT.

The chain uses TRBV19 and TRBJ1-1, with D uncertain. Germline CDR1 LNHDA, CDR2 SQIVND (reference sequence). This CDR3 comprises 17 residues. The ends were cut back, 7 bases at V and 4 bases at J, with 25 bases in the middle. The CDR3 is CASTSSPGSSKFTEAFF. The CDR3, as DNA: TGTGCCAGTACGAGTAGTCCTGGCAGTAGCAAGTTCACTGAAGCTTTCTTT.

The chain combines TRBV24-1 with TRBJ1-2, with D hard to call. The CDR3 totals 12 residues. V lost 6 bases to trimming and J lost 8 bases, with 12 bases between them. The germline gives CDR1 KGHDR, CDR2 SFDVKD. The CDR3 DNA reads TGTGCCACCAGTCACTTCAGGTCAGGCTACACCTTC. It translates to CATSHFRSGYTF.

The CDR3 here is CASSPGLAGGTDTQYF. In DNA, the CDR3 is TGTGCCAGCAGCCCGGGACTAGCGGGGGGGACAGATACGCAGTATTTT. This sequence joins TRBV5-4 and TRBJ2-3; 16 nucleotides match TRBD2. V trimming: 4 bases; J trimming: 3 bases; junction bases outside the gene matches: 2. The germline CDR1 and CDR2 sequences are SGHNT and YYREEE (reference sequence). This CDR3 spans 16 amino acids. Full variable domain (outside the CDR3, taken from reference TRBV5-4 and TRBJ2-3): ETGVTQSPTHLIKTRGQQVTLRCSSQSGHNTVSWYQQALGQGPQFIFQYYREEENGRGNFPPRFSGLQFPNYSSELNVNALELDDSALYLCASSPGLAGGTDTQYFGPGTRLTVL.

V gene TRBV7-8 combines with J gene TRBJ2-2; the D gene could be TRBD1 or TRBD2 (5 bases each). There are 15 residues in the CDR3. Germline V gene sequence: CDR1 SGHVS, CDR2 FQNEAQ. Trimming removed 0 bases from V and 4 bases from J, with 9 bases in between. The CDR3: CASSLAGTTTGELFF. The CDR3 DNA follows: TGTGCCAGCAGCTTAGCAGGGACCACCACCGGGGAGCTGTTTTTT.

The chain couples TRBV4-1 to TRBJ2-5, with a weak D call TRBD2 (6 bases). CDR1 is MGHRA and CDR2 is YSYEKL in the germline V gene. The V end was cut by 3 bases, the J end by 3 bases, with 14 bases between. This CDR3 has 15 amino acids. CDR3 amino acids: CASSHVLSGKETQYF. Here the CDR3 DNA reads TGCGCCAGCAGCCACGTCCTTAGCGGAAAAGAGACCCAGTACTTC.

The rearrangement joins TRBV6-5 to TRBJ1-1, with D possibly being TRBD1 (6 bases). This CDR3 has 14 amino acids. Trimming cost V 6 bases and J 3 bases, with 14 bases left between them. CDR1 MNHEY and CDR2 SVGAGI come from the germline V gene. The DNA of the CDR3 is TGTGCCAGCAGCTACACAGGGATGGACACTGAAGCTTTCTTT. Protein product: CASSYTGMDTEAFF.

J is TRBJ2-1 and V is TRBV15; 11 nucleotides agree with TRBD2. The CDR3 is 17 residues long. The J segment lost 8 bases and the V segment lost 5 bases, leaving 14 bases of the junction unmatched. Germline values: CDR1 LNHNV, CDR2 YYDKDF (reference sequence). The CDR3 spells CATSGKTSGSTRHEQFF. CDR3 DNA sequence: TGTGCCACCAGCGGTAAAACTAGCGGGAGCACTCGGCATGAGCAGTTCTTC.

The chain has TRBV3-1 (or the pseudogene TRBV3-2) and TRBJ2-2, with TRBD2 identical over 9 bases. The CDR3 loop spans 19 amino acids. V lost 1 base and J lost 0; bases outside the gene matches: 9. The germline V gene has CDR1 LGHDT and CDR2 YNNKEL (reference sequence). The CDR3 bases are TGTGCCAGCAGCCAAGTGGTCTTAGCGGGGGACTCGAACACCGGGGAGCTGTTTTTT. This gives the protein CASSQVVLAGDSNTGELFF.

As to this clone: Other DNA sequences in this specimen translate into the identical CDR3. The chain is built from TRBV24-1 and TRBJ2-7, with 9 bases that match TRBD1. Germline CDR1 is KGHDR and CDR2 is SFDVKD. The CDR3 length is 14 residues. The V and J ends lost 6 bases and 3 bases, in that order; junction bases with no gene match: 5. The CDR3 sequence: CATSPQGANYEQYF. The CDR3 DNA reads as TGTGCCACCAGTCCACAGGGGGCGAACTACGAGCAGTACTTC.

This clone was counted once. The chain couples TRBV7-3 to TRBJ2-1; TRBD2 matches at 13 bases. V lost 1 base to trimming and J lost 7 bases; unmatched junction nucleotides: 7. The CDR3 length is 17 residues. Germline values: CDR1 SGHTA, CDR2 FQGTGA. This CDR3 reads CASSLRVRTSGRNEQFF. The CDR3 nucleotides read TGTGCCAGCAGCTTAAGGGTTAGGACTAGCGGGAGAAATGAGCAGTTCTTC.

The V call is TRBV11-3, the J call TRBJ2-3; possibly TRBD1 or TRBD2 for D (5 bases each). CDR3 length: 20 residues. The V gene lost 1 base and the J gene lost 2 bases, with 25 bases spanning the gap. Germline V lookup: CDR1 SGHNT, CDR2 YENEEA. CDR3 in DNA: TGTGCCAGCAGCTTAGGTTGGTACAGTCTCGGGGCGGAATTCACAGATACGCAGTATTTT. Its protein product is CASSLGWYSLGAEFTDTQYF.

V and J are TRBV19 and TRBJ2-3; the match to TRBD2 covers 10 bases. The CDR3 contains 17 residues. CDR1 LNHDA and CDR2 SQIVND come from the germline V gene (reference sequence). V lost 6 bases to trimming and J lost 1 base; unmatched junction nucleotides: 10. CDR3 DNA sequence: TGTGCCAGTAGGGCCTCTAGCGGGAGAAAACGCACAGATACGCAGTATTTT. Protein: CASRASSGRKRTDTQYF.